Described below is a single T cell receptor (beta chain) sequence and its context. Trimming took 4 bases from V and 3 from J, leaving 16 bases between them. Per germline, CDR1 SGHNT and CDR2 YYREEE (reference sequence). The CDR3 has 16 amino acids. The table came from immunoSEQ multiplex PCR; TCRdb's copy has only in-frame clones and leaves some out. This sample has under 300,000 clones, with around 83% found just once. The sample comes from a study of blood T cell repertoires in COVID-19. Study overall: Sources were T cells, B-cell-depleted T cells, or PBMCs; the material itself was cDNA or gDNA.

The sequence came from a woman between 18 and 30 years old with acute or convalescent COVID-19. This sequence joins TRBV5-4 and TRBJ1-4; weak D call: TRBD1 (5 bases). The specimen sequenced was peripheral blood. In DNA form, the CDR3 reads TGTGCCAGCAGCAACATAGTGGGGGGGGCTAATGAAAAACTGTTTTTT. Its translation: CASSNIVGGANEKLFF.